The clone carrying this TCR beta chain was picked up many times. What it binds is unknown. This sample is drawn from a study of T cells after yellow fever vaccination. On the study more broadly: Those fractions that held only low numbers of cells were prepared using the SMART-Seq v4 Ultra Low Input RNA kit.

CDR1 SGHTA and CDR2 FQGTGA come from the germline V gene. V was clipped by 1 base and J by 5 bases; unmatched bases: 12. There are 17 residues in the CDR3. For TCR, cDNA came from 5'RACE template switching, which added a universal primer site and UMIs. TCRdb processed the 5' RACE reads anew with MiXCR; each CDR3 protein has one entry. The sample contains 150,000 to 200,000 distinct CDR3 sequences, approximately 9.9% of which appear only once. Study results and limitations: After the booster, roughly 96% of CD4 and about nine tenths of CD8 primary-response clones were re-detected. A faster peak, day 5 versus 15, was reached by the weaker secondary response.

The sample consisted of CD8+ T cells sorted from PBMCs, taken 45 days after the yellow fever booster vaccination. This rearrangement joins TRBV7-3 to TRBJ2-5; TRBD2 agrees at 8 bases. This TCR came from a man between 18 and 29 years old who received the YFV17D yellow fever vaccine. The CDR3 region has the DNA TGTGCCAGCAGCTTAAGGGGACTAGGAGATAGTCCGGAGACCCAGTACTTC. Translated, it gives CASSLRGLGDSPETQYF.